What follows is one TCR beta chain and its context. This table comes from immunoSEQ multiplex PCR, and its TCRdb copy is limited to in-frame clones, with some not included. Among 90,000 to 110,000 clones listed, roughly 84% were seen once. Germline V lookup: CDR1 KGHSH, CDR2 LQKENI. With V trimmed by 3 bases and J by 4 bases, 16 bases remained unmatched. This CDR3 has 18 amino acids. These data are taken from a study of T cell responses to AZD1222 COVID-19 vaccine. The TCR sequence derives from an adult in good health. The rearrangement uses TRBV18 and TRBJ1-2; 8 nucleotides align to TRBD1. The sequencing here drew on peripheral blood, taken on day 0 of AZD1222 vaccination. CDR3 bases: TGTGCCAGCTCACCTAAACAGACAGGGGAATTTGTCAGCTATGGCTACACCTTC. Amino acid sequence: CASSPKQTGEFVSYGYTF.